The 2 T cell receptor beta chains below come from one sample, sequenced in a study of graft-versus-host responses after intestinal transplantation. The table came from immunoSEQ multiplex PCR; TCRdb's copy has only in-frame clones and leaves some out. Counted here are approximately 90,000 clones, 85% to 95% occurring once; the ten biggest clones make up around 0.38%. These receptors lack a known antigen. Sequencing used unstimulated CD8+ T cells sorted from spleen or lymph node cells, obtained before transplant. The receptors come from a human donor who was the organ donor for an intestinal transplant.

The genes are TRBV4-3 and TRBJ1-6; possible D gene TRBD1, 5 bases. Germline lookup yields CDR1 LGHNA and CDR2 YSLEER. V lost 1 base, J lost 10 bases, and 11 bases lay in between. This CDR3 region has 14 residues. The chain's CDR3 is CASSQARVRSPLHF. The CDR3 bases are TGCGCCAGCAGCCAAGCCAGGGTGAGGTCACCCCTCCACTTT.

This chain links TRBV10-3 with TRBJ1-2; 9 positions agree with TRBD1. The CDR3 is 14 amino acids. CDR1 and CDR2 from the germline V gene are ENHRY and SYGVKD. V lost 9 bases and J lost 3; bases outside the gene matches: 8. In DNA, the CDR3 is TGTGCCATGTCGAGGACAGGGGACTACTATGGCTACACCTTC. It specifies CAMSRTGDYYGYTF.